This T cell receptor beta chain originates from a study of human T cells and chemical hapten exposure (dated by TCRdb to about 2021). Context from the whole study: For sensitization, 2% DPC in acetone was applied to a roughly 2 cm by roughly 2 cm area of upper inner arm skin. Weekly therapeutic DPC doses were additionally applied to the scalp of patients throughout the approximately 24-week study period. Patch tests used Finn chambers with 0.01% DPC on the upper back, scored after 6 days by International Contact Dermatitis Research Group standards. Alopecia areata with under or over 50% scalp involvement, alopecia totalis and alopecia universalis were represented in the patient cohort, which was mostly female. Libraries were combined into a pool for sequencing, and differences in TCR yield between samples came mainly from small differences in library volumes within the pool. In alopecia patients, the study followed how the peripheral blood TCR repertoire changed in vivo over primary and secondary sensitization to diphenylcyclopropenone (DPC), a hapten. Blood samples were taken from patients before sensitization (week 0) and at 2, 6 and about 24 weeks after DPC sensitization. Blood for TCR sequencing was provided by twenty-nine alopecia patients at one to four time points (pre-sensitization, 2, 6 and 24 weeks).

The CDR3 spans 14 residues, from the cysteine through the phenylalanine. CDR3 DNA is the only sequence kept; it has 42 bases, read in frame from the first base. Deletion took 2 bases off V and 1 base off J, with a span of 8 bases between the germline ends. CDR1 is given as LGHNA and CDR2 as YNFKEQ, both from the germline V gene. What this sample's time point label stands for: patch test 2, 6 weeks after DPC sensitization. Interpreted using the paper, the treatment or condition label stands for: therapeutic diphenylcyclopropenone sensitization with weekly scalp DPC. At every patch-test visit, the blood draw took place before the patch test was put on. Patients were eligible if aged 18 to 70, diagnosed with alopecia and judged suitable for DPC therapy, and pregnant patients were excluded. Total RNA was isolated from unfractionated whole blood collected in Tempus Blood RNA tubes. What the research found in general, with its limitations: A positive correlation was found between the number of PT1 expanded TCRs and patch test score, with significance reached at thresholds 8, 16 and 32 but not 4. All patients had alopecia, a presumed autoimmune disease, so their immune response might differ from that of healthy individuals. Significantly more large CDR3 similarity clusters were formed by expanded TCRs than by pre-sensitization or healthy control sets, consistent with antigen-driven responses. No change with DPC sensitization was found in the number of TCRs above 1 in 1000 frequency, and no evidence of global repertoire structure alterations was found. Repeated subsampling changed both the strength of the expansion versus patch-test correlation and the threshold at which the correlation became significant.

On this clonotype: The target of this receptor is not known. Nothing much larger sits one base from this clone, and base qualities are not available.

Libraries came from RACE. The reads were generated on a NextSeq 500. Library preparation attached unique molecular identifiers to individual cDNA molecules for quantitative, reproducible TCR counting. Both TCR alpha and TCR beta chains were sequenced from each blood RNA sample. The paper's data handling went like this. A median of around 100,000 TCRs per sample was observed, with a range of about 23,224 to 700,000. V, J and CDR3 annotation of the TCR reads was performed with the Decombinator software suite. To make PS versus PT1 abundance plots, every sample was subsampled to the same number of TCRs (28,000). Expanded TCRs were defined as absent before sensitization and observed at least eight times at the 2-week time point. Starting from the raw public reads, TCRdb applied fastp trimming at Q25, assembled clones with MiXCR and retained in-frame beta chains. For every CDR3 protein sequence, its rows merge into one entry that carries the most common genes and DNA. TCRdb's processing, not the authors', yielded these V and J calls. The sample table shows about 350,000 distinct CDR3 sequences, and about 6% are seen once. The ten largest make up over 5.5% of the sample.

Here the sequenced sample was whole blood, taken in connection with sensitization to the hapten diphenylcyclopropenone (DPC). The chain was built from TRBV4-2 and TRBJ2-5, with TRBD2 tentatively as D gene (5 bases match). This TCR derives from a woman younger than 35 with alopecia areata. Some clones in this sample may be carry-over from other donors' samples. This receptor has the CDR3 CASSQSSGQETQYF. At the DNA level, the sequence is TGTGCCAGCAGCCAAAGCAGCGGCCAAGAGACCCAGTACTTC.